The entry below gives a single T cell receptor beta chain sequence along with its context. Its antigen is unknown. No base qualities exist here, and no much larger clone lies one base off it. The sample is drawn from a study of cytomegalovirus exposure and HLA in healthy donors (dated by TCRdb to about 2017). For the study in its entirety: According to an earlier analysis of around 600 of the donors, 150 million to 200 million T cells yielded over 90 million unique TCR beta sequences and approximately 280 Gb of sequence data. Approximately 330 gigabases of sequencing data and approximately 92 million unique TCR sequences made up an early release that covered approximately 650 HLA-typed donors. Of the 398 genotyped donors, approximately 82% fell in the genetic ancestry cluster associated with self-reported Caucasian donors. The study aimed to test whether signatures of past pathogen exposure could be identified by cataloging public T cell receptors. The study used immunosequencing to profile the T cell repertoires of several hundred subjects and linked those repertoires to cytomegalovirus serostatus. Besides the first cohort of around 670 subjects, a separate validation cohort made up of roughly 120 different subjects was used. To predict cytomegalovirus infection status, the study combined high-throughput TCR immunosequencing, statistical association of individual TCRs with disease status, and machine learning. In a later analysis, previously published TCR beta repertoires from about 640 donors were re-analyzed and high-resolution HLA genotyping was added so that TCR occurrence patterns could be studied. In the later analysis, no new phenotypic data were used to find candidate immune exposures; instead, reliance was placed on TCR beta sequences and their occurrence across donors. An earlier analysis of around 580 of the donors used high-throughput TCR beta sequencing to judge whether each TCR beta V gene segment behaved as functional or pseudogenic. Alongside the repertoire data, information on donor age, sex, ethnicity and CMV serostatus was compiled. A later genetic analysis used genome-wide SNP genotypes for about three fifths of the 666 donors, treating that subset as a discovery cohort. Every repertoire in the discovery cohort had been generated on one and the same sequencing platform. HLA typing covered class I and class II loci at four-digit resolution. Typing coverage differed by locus: A, B, C, DRB1 and DQB1 were typed in about 629-630 donors, DQA1 in approximately 520, DPA1 in 600 to 610, and DPB1 in around 440. Roughly 5 DR-DQ haplotypes were handled as single units for association and clustering, since linkage in the cohort was strong. Among some 410 genotyped donors of the cohort, an average of approximately 250,000 unique TCR beta nucleotide sequences were sequenced per donor, around 20% of them non-productive. Points the paper makes about the study in general: In a later analysis, most CMV-associated TCR beta chains were found to appear HLA-restricted, with HLA associations seemingly driven largely by CMV exposure. A further reported finding was that TCR beta sequences accurately predicted the HLA-A and HLA-B alleles for most subjects in the first cohort. CMV serostatus was the only immune exposure information available for the cohort. A few of the identified cytomegalovirus-associated TCR beta chains were confirmed in vitro to be specific for cytomegalovirus antigens. A later genetic analysis reported fewer N-insertions in productive TCRs among donors in an Asian-associated ancestry cluster than the approximately 670-donor mean. Some IMGT-functional V segments, including TRBV6-2 and TRBV6-3, could not be told apart with the 87-base-pair reads, so those segments were excluded. The sequencing pipeline was judged likely to have produced a cluster of highly shared sequence variants as a technical artifact. While some public TCRs were present in many individuals, most TCR sequences turned up only very rarely across donors. Correlated functional status among segregating V segments might be attributable to linkage disequilibrium, but an unknown experimental factor could not be ruled out. Because HLA typing was missing for some donors at each locus, association tests included only the typed subset. The presence/absence analyses assumed that sequencing depth was roughly uniform across donors, and that assumption may not be true. At a false discovery rate of 0.05, a later analysis linked some 18,000 TCR beta sequences to specific HLA alleles. According to the authors, the approach could potentially be generalized to other disease states and immunological phenotypes. According to a later analysis, parvovirus B19, influenza, CMV and Epstein-Barr virus appeared linked to several top co-occurrence clusters. Because counts were too low, seventeen rarely observed V segments, including chromosome 9 orphons, were left out of the earlier analysis of 587 of the donors. Only TCR beta chains were sequenced in this cohort, and the absence of alpha or paired-chain data limited detectable features. The classifier was reported to diagnose cytomegalovirus status with high specificity and sensitivity in both the original and validation cohorts. In an earlier analysis of 587 of the donors, most TCR beta V segments were observed in productive rearrangements about 87% or about 30% of the time, broadly matching IMGT annotations. The study listed 164 TCR beta chains as associated with cytomegalovirus. In a later analysis, the rate of TCR association differed among HLA loci, with DRB1 alleles having the most associated TCRs and HLA-C alleles having the fewest. In a later analysis, HLA-associated TCR beta chains showed more clonal expansion and lower generation probabilities than non-associated chains that were equally common. Assigning TCR associations to individual alleles was difficult when HLA alleles, especially DR and DQ, strongly co-occurred. In a later genetic analysis, a missense DCLRE1C variant was associated with V-gene and J-gene trimming of TCR beta chains, and the association was replicated in an independent cohort.

For CDR1 and CDR2, the germline V gene lists LGHNA and YNFKEQ. V was cut back by 4 bases and J by 6 bases, leaving a gap of 9 bases between them. From cysteine to phenylalanine, the CDR3 is 13 amino acids long. Only the CDR3 portion is preserved as DNA: 39 bases, with reading frame beginning at the first base. In total, 500 to 700 healthy bone marrow donors made up the cohort. Cohort members were all nominally healthy when sampled, although unrecorded immune exposures were likely present. The donor tested CMV seronegative, placing the donor among the 350 or so seronegative members of the cohort. Every donor gave a peripheral blood sample, and the peripheral blood mononuclear cells from that sample were used for TCR beta sequencing. The Qiagen DNeasy Blood Extraction Kit was used to extract genomic DNA from the blood cell samples. Library generation was performed with the immunoSEQ multiplex PCR assay. The multiplex PCR relied on a mix of 60 forward primers for TCR Vbeta segments and 13 reverse primers for TCR Jbeta segments. Amplification of the CDR3 region of rearranged TCR beta genes was performed with a multiplex PCR assay on genomic DNA. On the Illumina HiSeq System, the amplified TCR beta libraries were sequenced as 87-base-pair reads. In the original analysis: Across the 670 or so repertoires, a later analysis counted tens of millions of unique TCR beta chains, 8.5 million to 12 million of which were shared by at least two donors. Raw reads were error-corrected and collapsed into unique sequences by a nearest-neighbor algorithm in which closely related sequences were merged to remove PCR and sequencing errors. To assign V, D and J gene segments, CDR3 sequences were aligned to IMGT reference sequences. For a sequence to be retained, at least a six-nucleotide match to both a V gene segment and a J gene segment was required. A rearrangement was called productive if the CDR3 had no stop codons and remained in frame with V and J, and every other rearrangement was called non-productive. CDR3 was defined according to IMGT convention as the region running from the second conserved V-encoded cysteine to the conserved J-encoded phenylalanine. Sequences without an unambiguous match to a single V gene segment were excluded from the earlier analysis of 587 of the donors. An earlier analysis of fewer than 750 of the donors called V segments functional above 56.7% productive rearrangements and segregating when the between-donor standard deviation exceeded 5%. To diagnose cytomegalovirus status from the catalog of TCR beta chain sequences, a statistical classification framework was built. A later analysis assigned V and J genes by comparing TCR nucleotide sequences with IMGT/GENE-DB human TR gene sequences. The TCRdist pipeline was used in a later analysis to assign CDR3 sequences and most-parsimonious VDJ recombination scenarios. In a later analysis, every TCR beta chain was defined by the combination of its CDR3 amino acid sequence and its V-gene family, and reads without a unique V-gene family were dropped. To address suspected cross-contamination and a sequencing artifact, a later analysis removed 450 to 700 highly shared, low-generation-probability nucleotide sequences. A later analysis calculated a clonal expansion index for each public chain from normalized within-repertoire ranks of inferred template counts. Generation probabilities in a later analysis came from a VDJ recombination model fitted to out-of-frame rearrangements, and those results were checked against IGoR. In a later analysis, hypergeometric tests were used to score TCR-TCR, TCR-HLA and TCR-CMV co-occurrence, with a repertoire-size bias correction applied to TCR pairs. A later analysis estimated false discovery rates by permuting HLA or CMV assignments 20 times. In a later analysis, co-occurring TCRs were grouped using DBSCAN, with TCRdist sequence similarity added in when clustering inside HLA-allele-positive subsets. Repertoires with fewer than 30,000 or more than 120,000 public chains, plus five repertoires with anomalous nucleotide sharing, were excluded from co-occurrence clustering. Imported from immuneACCESS, the table was reduced by TCRdb to in-frame sequences with V and J called. These copies leave out some clones; in studies compared against another copy, an unresolved V gene accounts for under half, and the cause of the remainder is not known. From that table come the V and J calls and clone size; the DNA was used to work out D and trimming. Present in this sample are around 170,000 clones, over 65% of which were seen just once. Together, the top ten hold about 1.5% of the sample.

Recombination linked TRBV4-2 to TRBJ2-2, and the D gene may be TRBD2, 7 bases matching. Sequences were obtained from PBMCs. The sequence was obtained from a man between 18 and 29 years old in good health and CMV-seronegative. The CDR3 protein sequence reads: CASSPGGPGELFF. The DNA sequence is given as TGTGCCAGCAGCCCCGGGGGGCCCGGGGAGCTGTTTTTT.